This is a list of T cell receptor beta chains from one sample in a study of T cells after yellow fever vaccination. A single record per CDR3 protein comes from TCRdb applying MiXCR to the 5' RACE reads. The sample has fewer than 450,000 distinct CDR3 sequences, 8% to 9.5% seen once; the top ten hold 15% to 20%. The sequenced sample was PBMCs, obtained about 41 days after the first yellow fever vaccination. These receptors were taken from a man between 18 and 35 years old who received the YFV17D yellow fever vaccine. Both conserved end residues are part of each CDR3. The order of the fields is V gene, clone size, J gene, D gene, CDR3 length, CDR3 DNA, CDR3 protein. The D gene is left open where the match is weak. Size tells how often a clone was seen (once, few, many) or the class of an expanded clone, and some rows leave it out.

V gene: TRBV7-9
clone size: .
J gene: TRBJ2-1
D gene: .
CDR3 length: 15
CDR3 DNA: TGTGCCAGCAGAATAGTCCGCGGTACTTACAATGAGCAGTTCTTC
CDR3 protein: CASRIVRGTYNEQFF

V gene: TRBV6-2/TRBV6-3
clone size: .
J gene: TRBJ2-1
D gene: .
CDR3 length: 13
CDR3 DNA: TGTGCCAGCAGTTCTCCTAGCAGGAATGAGCAGTTCTTC
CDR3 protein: CASSSPSRNEQFF

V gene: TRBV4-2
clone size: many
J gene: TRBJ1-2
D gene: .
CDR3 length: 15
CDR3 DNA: TGTGCCAGCAGCCAAGAGAGGGACGGTAACTATGGCTACACCTTC
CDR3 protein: CASSQERDGNYGYTF

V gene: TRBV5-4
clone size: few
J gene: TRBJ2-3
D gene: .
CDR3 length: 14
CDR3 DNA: TGTGCCAGCAGCTTGGAAAGTGTAGCAGATACGCAGTATTTT
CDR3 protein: CASSLESVADTQYF

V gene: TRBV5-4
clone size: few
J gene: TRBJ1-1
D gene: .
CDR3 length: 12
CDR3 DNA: TGTGCCAGCAGTTTGGACAGCACTGAAGCTTTCTTT
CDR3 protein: CASSLDSTEAFF

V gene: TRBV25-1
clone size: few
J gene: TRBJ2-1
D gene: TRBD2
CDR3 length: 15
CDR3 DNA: TGTGCCAGCAGTCCTCGACTAGCGGGGGGAAGTGAGCAGTTCTTC
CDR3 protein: CASSPRLAGGSEQFF

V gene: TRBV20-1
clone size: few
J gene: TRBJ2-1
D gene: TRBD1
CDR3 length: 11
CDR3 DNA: TGCAGTACAGGGGACTACAATGAGCAGTTCTTC
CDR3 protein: CSTGDYNEQFF

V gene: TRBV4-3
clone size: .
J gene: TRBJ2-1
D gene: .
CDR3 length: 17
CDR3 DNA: TGCGCCAGCAGCCAGGAACCGGCTCTGGGCGGCCTGAATGAGCAGTTCTTC
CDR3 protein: CASSQEPALGGLNEQFF

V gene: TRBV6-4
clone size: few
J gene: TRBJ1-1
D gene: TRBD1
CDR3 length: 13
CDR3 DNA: TGTGCCAGCAGGGCACAGGGGAGAGGCGAAGCTTTCTTT
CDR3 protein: CASRAQGRGEAFF

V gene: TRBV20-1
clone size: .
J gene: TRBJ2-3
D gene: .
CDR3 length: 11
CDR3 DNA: TGCAGTGCCAGCTTCGGGGATACGCAGTATTTT
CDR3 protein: CSASFGDTQYF

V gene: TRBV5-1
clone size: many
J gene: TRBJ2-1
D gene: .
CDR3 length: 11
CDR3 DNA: TGCGCCAGCAGCTTGTCGGATGAGCAGTTCTTC
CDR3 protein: CASSLSDEQFF

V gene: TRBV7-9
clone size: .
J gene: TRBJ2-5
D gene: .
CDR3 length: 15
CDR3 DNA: TGTGCCAGCAGCTTGCCGGGACGCCACCAAGAGACCCAGTACTTC
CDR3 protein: CASSLPGRHQETQYF

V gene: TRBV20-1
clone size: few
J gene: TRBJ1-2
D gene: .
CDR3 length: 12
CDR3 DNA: TGCAGTGCTAGAGAGGGAAACTATGGCTACACCTTC
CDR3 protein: CSAREGNYGYTF

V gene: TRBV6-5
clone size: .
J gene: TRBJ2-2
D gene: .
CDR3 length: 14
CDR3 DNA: TGTGCCAGCAGTTACTCGAGGGCATCCGGGGAGCTGTTTTTT
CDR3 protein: CASSYSRASGELFF

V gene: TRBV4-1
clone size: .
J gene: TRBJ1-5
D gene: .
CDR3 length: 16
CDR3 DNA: TGCGCCAGCATCCAAGAGGCTTCAGGGGTGAATCAGCCCCAGCATTTT
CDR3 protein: CASIQEASGVNQPQHF

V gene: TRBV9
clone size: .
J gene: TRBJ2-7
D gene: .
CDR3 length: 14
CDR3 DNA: TGTGCCAGCAGCGAGAACTCCCGAGCCTACGAGCAGTACTTC
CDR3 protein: CASSENSRAYEQYF

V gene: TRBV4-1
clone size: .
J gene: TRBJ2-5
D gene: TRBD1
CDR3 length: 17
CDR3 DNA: TGCGCCAGCAGACGGACTCCCGCGGGACAGGACCAAGAGACCCAGTACTTC
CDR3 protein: CASRRTPAGQDQETQYF

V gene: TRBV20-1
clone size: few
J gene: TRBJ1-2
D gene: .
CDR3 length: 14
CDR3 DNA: TGCAGTGCTAGAGCCGGGGGTACGATTGATGGCTACACCTTC
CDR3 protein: CSARAGGTIDGYTF

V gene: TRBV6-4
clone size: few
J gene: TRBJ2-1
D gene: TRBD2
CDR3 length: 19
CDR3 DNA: TGTGCCAGCAGTGACGATGGGACTAGCGGGGGGGCCTTATGGAATGAGCAGTTCTTC
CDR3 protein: CASSDDGTSGGALWNEQFF

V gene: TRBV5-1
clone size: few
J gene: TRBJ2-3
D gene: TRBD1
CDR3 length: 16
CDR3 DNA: TGCGCCAGCAGCCCAGACAGGGGATTTGGCACAGATACGCAGTATTTT
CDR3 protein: CASSPDRGFGTDTQYF

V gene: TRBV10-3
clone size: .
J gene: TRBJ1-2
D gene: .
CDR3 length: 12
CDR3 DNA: TGTGCCATCAGGGACCGGCTGGTCGGCTACACCTTC
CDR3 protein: CAIRDRLVGYTF

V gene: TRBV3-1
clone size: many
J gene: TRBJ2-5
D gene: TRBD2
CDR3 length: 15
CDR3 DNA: TGTGCCAGCAGCCAAGGACTAGCGGGGCAAGAGACCCAGTACTTC
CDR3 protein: CASSQGLAGQETQYF